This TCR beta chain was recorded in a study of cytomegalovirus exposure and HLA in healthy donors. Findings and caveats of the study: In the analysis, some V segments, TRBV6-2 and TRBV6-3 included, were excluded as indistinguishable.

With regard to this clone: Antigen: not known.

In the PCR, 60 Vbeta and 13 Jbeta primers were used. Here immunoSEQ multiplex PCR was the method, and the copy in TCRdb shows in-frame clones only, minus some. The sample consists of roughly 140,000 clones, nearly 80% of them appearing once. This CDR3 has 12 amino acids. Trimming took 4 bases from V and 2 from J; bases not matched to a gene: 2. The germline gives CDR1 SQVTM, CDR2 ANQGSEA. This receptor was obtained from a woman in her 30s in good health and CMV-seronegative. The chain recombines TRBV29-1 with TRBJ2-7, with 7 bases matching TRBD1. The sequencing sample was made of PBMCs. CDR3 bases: TGCAGCGTTGCGACAGGGACCTACGAGCAGTACTTC. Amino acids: CSVATGTYEQYF.